The entry below describes one T cell receptor beta chain. The CDR3 covers 16 residues. V lost 0 bases and J 3 bases, leaving 15 bases between the germline ends. Germline CDR1 is DFQATT and CDR2 is SNEGSKA (reference sequence). This sample was taken from a study of HIV-infected patients and healthy controls. Using its own MiXCR run on the 5' RACE reads, TCRdb lists one record per CDR3 protein. The sample has about 67,000 distinct CDR3 sequences; 15% to 20% are singletons. The sequencing sample was made of CD4+ T cells from blood. The source is a human donor in good health. The genes are TRBV20-1 and TRBJ2-1; D might be TRBD2 (6 bases). This CDR3 reads CSARDFRTTDYNEQFF. CDR3 in DNA: TGCAGTGCTAGAGATTTTCGGACTACCGACTACAATGAGCAGTTCTTC.